Shown below are 30 T cell receptor beta chains from a single sample sequenced in a study of PD-L1 blockade in urothelial cancer. The time point is: pretreatment peripheral blood. Some clones are missing from TCRdb's copy, which holds only in-frame ones; the method was immunoSEQ multiplex PCR. The sample includes approximately 47,000 clones, 80% to 85% seen only once; the top ten take approximately 1.7%. Source: PBMCs, taken around atezolizumab (anti-PD-L1) treatment. All receptors derive from a man in his fifties with urothelial cancer.

This clone was detected only a few times. The CDR3 loop reads CASSPGLRDQDTQYF. In DNA, the CDR3 is TGTGCCAGCAGCCCCGGCTTACGGGATCAAGATACGCAGTATTTT. The rearrangement uses TRBV6-6 and TRBJ2-3, with D tentatively TRBD2 (5 bases). Germline V lookup: CDR1 MNHNY, CDR2 SVGAGI (reference sequence). The CDR3 is 15 residues long. V was pared by 6 bases and J by 5 bases, with 18 bases between.

The CDR3 spells CASSLAPTGEDTQYF. The CDR3 DNA follows: TGCGCCAGCAGCTTGGCCCCAACAGGGGAAGATACGCAGTATTTT. The rearrangement uses TRBV5-1 and TRBJ2-3; the match to TRBD1 covers 7 bases. This CDR3 is built from 15 residues. Losses at the gene ends were 0 bases for V and 5 bases for J; bases not matched to a gene: 6. Germline-derived CDR1 and CDR2 are SGHRS and YFSETQ.

In this sample, this clone turned up a few times. V is TRBV19 and J is TRBJ1-2; 10 bases align to TRBD1. Germline CDR1 reads LNHDA; CDR2 reads SQIVND (reference sequence). This CDR3 is 16 amino acids long. The V segment lost 7 bases and the J segment 4 bases; nucleotides outside the gene matches: 12. The CDR3 region is CASTGTGVRVSYGYTF. For the CDR3, the DNA is TGTGCCAGTACGGGGACAGGGGTTCGAGTCAGCTATGGCTACACCTTC. Full variable domain (rest looked up from reference TRBV19 and TRBJ1-2): DGGITQSPKYLFRKEGQNVTLSCEQNLNHDAMYWYRQDPGQGLRLIYYSQIVNDFQKGDIAEGYSVSREKKESFPLTVTSAQKNPTAFYLCASTGTGVRVSYGYTFGSGTRLTVV.

This rearrangement joins TRBV6-1 to TRBJ2-7, with 10 bases identical to TRBD1. CDR3 size: 16 residues. Per the germline V gene, CDR1 is MNHNS and CDR2 is SASEGT. V dropped 3 bases and J dropped 2; count of bases not matched to a gene: 7. The DNA for the CDR3 is TGTGCCAGCAGTGATACCGGGACAGGGGTAACCTACGAGCAGTACGTC. Amino acids: CASSDTGTGVTYEQYV.

The chain employs TRBV12-5 and TRBJ2-1, with D unresolved. V was clipped by 3 bases and J by 5 bases, with 14 bases between them. The CDR3 consists of 15 residues. Germline V lookup: CDR1 LGHNT, CDR2 FRNRAP. The CDR3 loop is CASGLFSGSNNEQFF. The DNA of the CDR3 is TGTGCTAGTGGTTTATTTTCCGGTAGCAACAATGAGCAGTTCTTC.

The chain joins TRBV2 to TRBJ1-2; D gene ambiguous. This CDR3 comprises 11 residues. V lost 8 bases, J lost 8 bases, and 12 bases lay in between. Germline CDR1 reads SNHLY; CDR2 reads FYNNEI. CDR3 nucleotide sequence: TGTGCCAGCGGAACTGGAGGCGGCTACACCTTC. Protein product: CASGTGGGYTF.

This clone appeared a single time. The rearrangement links TRBV4-2 to TRBJ2-2; 15 nucleotides line up with TRBD2. CDR3 size: 20 residues. The junction had 8 bases not matched to a gene; V was cut back by 0 bases and J by 3 bases. The V gene's germline CDR1 is LGHNA and CDR2 YNFKEQ. This chain's CDR3 is CASSQDGSGTSGRYTGELFF. The CDR3 DNA reads TGTGCCAGCAGCCAAGATGGGAGCGGGACTAGCGGGAGGTACACCGGGGAGCTGTTTTTT.

The V and J genes are TRBV4-2 and TRBJ2-1, with D possibly being TRBD2 (6 bases). V dropped 1 base and J dropped 1 base, with 14 bases sitting between them. CDR1 is LGHNA, CDR2 YNFKEQ, per germline. CDR3 length equals 17 residues. CDR3 amino acids: CASSQGVRGNSYNEQFF. The CDR3 DNA is TGTGCCAGCAGCCAAGGGGTTCGGGGGAATTCCTACAATGAGCAGTTCTTC.

V usage is TRBV6-1 and J usage is TRBJ2-7, with D perhaps TRBD1 (6 bases). The CDR3 is 13 residues long. CDR1 is MNHNS and CDR2 is SASEGT in the germline V gene. V lost 6 bases, J lost 3 bases, and 12 bases lay in between. Here the CDR3 reads CASRLGQHYEQYV. DNA for the CDR3: TGTGCCAGCAGATTAGGACAGCACTACGAGCAGTACGTC.

The V and J genes are TRBV7-2 and TRBJ1-1, with 11 bases identical to TRBD1. J was trimmed by 2 bases and V by 5 bases; bases with no gene match: 7. The CDR3 totals 16 residues. CDR1 SGHTA and CDR2 FQGNSA come from the germline V gene. The CDR3 DNA follows: TGTGCCAGCAGCCAGTGGGGGACAGGGGGAAACACTGAAGCTTTCTTT. Its translation is CASSQWGTGGNTEAFF.

This clone was observed a few times. The chain uses TRBV5-1 and TRBJ2-3, with D tentatively TRBD2 (5 bases). The CDR3 has 15 residues. Germline loops: CDR1 SGHRS, CDR2 YFSETQ. Trimming took 3 bases from V and 6 from J, leaving 17 bases between them. CDR3 DNA: TGCGCCAGCAGCTCCACCGATCCTCGAGGGGATACGCAGTATTTT. Its protein is CASSSTDPRGDTQYF. The whole variable domain, filled in from reference TRBV5-1 and TRBJ2-3, reads KAGVTQTPRYLIKTRGQQVTLSCSPISGHRSVSWYQQTPGQGLQFLFEYFSETQRNKGNFPGRFSGRQFSNSRSEMNVSTLELGDSALYLCASSSTDPRGDTQYFGPGTRLTVL.

V and J are TRBV6-6 and TRBJ2-1, with 8 positions matching TRBD2. The CDR3 has 14 amino acids. The germline V gene has CDR1 MNHNY and CDR2 SVGAGI (reference sequence). J gave up 6 bases and V 2 bases, and 3 bases lay outside the gene matches. The CDR3: CASSYEAGGNEQFF. CDR3 in DNA: TGTGCCAGCAGTTACGAGGCGGGAGGCAATGAGCAGTTCTTC.

CDR3 bases: TGCGCCAGCAGCTTAAACGGGGACATAAGGAACATTCAGTACTTC. Protein: CASSLNGDIRNIQYF. This chain links TRBV5-1 with TRBJ2-4; a weak D match, TRBD1 (6 bases). This CDR3 is built from 15 residues. Germline V gene sequence: CDR1 SGHRS, CDR2 YFSETQ. Trimming removed 2 bases from V and 7 bases from J, with 16 bases in between.

The chain employs TRBV7-9 and TRBJ2-1, with a tentative D call TRBD2 (6 bases). The CDR3 has 14 residues. Germline CDR1 reads SEHNR; CDR2 reads FQNEAQ (reference sequence). The ends were cut back, 3 bases at V and 10 bases at J, with 16 bases in the middle. CDR3 in DNA: TGTGCCAGCAGCTTTGAATTGACTAGGAGGGAGCAGTTCTTC. Translated: CASSFELTRREQFF.

V gene TRBV5-1 combines with J gene TRBJ2-7, with 9 positions matching TRBD1. In germline, CDR1 is SGHRS, CDR2 YFSETQ. Trimming at V came to 4 bases and at J to 0 bases, leaving 8 bases not matched to a gene. The CDR3 is made up of 16 amino acids. The DNA of the CDR3 is TGCGCCAGCAGCCTCTCAACAGGGGGCACCTCCTACGAGCAGTACTTC. It yields the protein CASSLSTGGTSYEQYF.

This chain uses TRBV6-5 with TRBJ2-3, with 8 nucleotides matching TRBD2. V gave up 10 bases and J gave up 1 base; unmatched junction bases: 4. This CDR3 comprises 13 residues. Germline V lookup: CDR1 MNHEY, CDR2 SVGAGI. The CDR3 is CATGGEGTDTQYF. The CDR3 DNA is TGTGCCACCGGGGGGGAGGGCACAGATACGCAGTATTTT.

J is TRBJ2-3 and V is TRBV5-4; 9 bases line up with TRBD2. Germline V gives CDR1 SGHNT, CDR2 YYREEE (reference sequence). The CDR3 loop spans 16 amino acids. J lost 3 bases, V lost 0 bases, and 5 bases had no gene match. In DNA form, the CDR3 reads TGTGCCAGCAGCTTGGATAGCGGGGGAAAAACAGATACGCAGTATTTT. This codes for CASSLDSGGKTDTQYF.

The chain recombines TRBV6-1 with TRBJ1-3, with D possibly matching TRBD1 (5 bases). Between the trimmed V and J ends, which lost 7 bases and 5 bases, there was a span of 15 bases. CDR1 is MNHNS, CDR2 SASEGT, per germline. The CDR3 spans 14 residues. CDR3 region: CASTVGVNRNTIYF. The CDR3 DNA reads TGTGCCAGCACAGTAGGGGTCAACAGAAACACCATATATTTT.

V gene TRBV19 combines with J gene TRBJ2-2; 15 positions agree with TRBD2. This CDR3 region has 17 residues. V was clipped by 6 bases and J by 7 bases; unmatched bases: 9. CDR1 LNHDA and CDR2 SQIVND come from the germline V gene (reference sequence). The CDR3 protein is CASRRTSGRASGGELFF. The CDR3 nucleotides read TGTGCCAGTAGGCGGACTAGCGGGAGGGCCTCGGGCGGGGAGCTGTTTTTT.

The chain uses TRBV6-5 and TRBJ2-1; TRBD2 matches 9 bases. The CDR3 is 12 amino acids. Trimming took 9 bases from V and 8 from J; bases not matched to a gene: 5. From germline, CDR1 is MNHEY and CDR2 SVGAGI. In DNA form, the CDR3 reads TGTGCCAGTTGGACTAGCGCGTATGAGCAGTTCTTC. It codes for CASWTSAYEQFF.

The J gene is TRBJ2-5, the V gene TRBV28, with 7 bases fitting TRBD1. The junction had 20 bases not matched to a gene; V was cut back by 6 bases and J by 7 bases. The CDR3 loop spans 17 amino acids. CDR1 is MDHEN, CDR2 SYDVKM, per germline. Here the CDR3 DNA reads TGTGCCAGCAGGTCATCCTCCACCGGGACACAGGGGAGGACCCAGTACTTC. Encoded protein: CASRSSSTGTQGRTQYF.

The V and J genes are TRBV5-1 and TRBJ2-7; TRBD1 matches 10 bases. Germline values: CDR1 SGHRS, CDR2 YFSETQ. V lost 3 bases, J lost 4 bases, and 7 bases stayed unmatched. This CDR3 spans 15 amino acids. The CDR3 DNA reads as TGCGCCAGCAGCTCACAGACAGGGGGCGGGTACGAGCAGTACTTC. Translated: CASSSQTGGGYEQYF.

V gene TRBV2 combines with J gene TRBJ1-1; D might be TRBD1 (5 bases). The V end was cut by 5 bases, the J end by 1 base, with 20 bases between. The CDR3 is made up of 17 amino acids. CDR1 SNHLY and CDR2 FYNNEI come from the germline V gene. The CDR3, as DNA: TGTGCCAGCAGTCGAGAAGGGTACAGGCCGTCGAACACTGAAGCTTTCTTT. Protein: CASSREGYRPSNTEAFF. Full variable domain (outside the CDR3, taken from reference TRBV2 and TRBJ1-1): EPEVTQTPSHQVTQMGQEVILRCVPISNHLYFYWYRQILGQKVEFLVSFYNNEISEKSEIFDDQFSVERPDGSNFTLKIRSTKLEDSAMYFCASSREGYRPSNTEAFFGQGTRLTVV.

This rearrangement joins TRBV7-9 to TRBJ1-1; 8 bases match TRBD1. This CDR3 has 15 amino acids. V trimming: 6 bases; J trimming: 6 bases; junction bases outside the gene matches: 12. The V gene's germline CDR1 is SEHNR and CDR2 FQNEAQ (reference sequence). CDR3 amino acids: CASSYRTDRVPEAFF. The CDR3 nucleotides are TGTGCCAGCAGTTATAGAACGGACAGGGTGCCTGAAGCTTTCTTT. The whole variable domain, remainder taken from reference TRBV7-9 and TRBJ1-1, is DTGVSQNPRHKITKRGQNVTFRCDPISEHNRLYWYRQTLGQGPEFLTYFQNEAQLEKSRLLSDRFSAERPKGSFSTLEIQRTEQGDSAMYLCASSYRTDRVPEAFFGQGTRLTVV.

This clone was seen only a few times. This sequence joins TRBV18 and TRBJ1-2; 8 positions match TRBD1. The germline CDR1 and CDR2 sequences are KGHSH and LQKENI. V lost 6 bases to trimming and J lost 6 bases; unmatched junction nucleotides: 6. The length of the CDR3 is 13 residues. The CDR3 region is CASSVGQGDGYTF. In DNA, the CDR3 is TGTGCCAGCTCCGTTGGACAGGGAGATGGCTACACCTTC.

The J gene is TRBJ1-5, the V gene TRBV6-5, with D uncertain. V lost 4 bases and J 7 bases, leaving 11 bases between the germline ends. Germline-derived CDR1 and CDR2 are MNHEY and SVGAGI. The CDR3 sequence is 13 residues long. The CDR3 DNA follows: TGTGCCAGCAGTTCGTTCGGTAAGCAGCCCCAGCATTTT. It specifies CASSSFGKQPQHF.

This clone came up once. J is TRBJ2-2 and V is TRBV4-1; TRBD1 matches at 9 bases. Germline CDR1 and CDR2: MGHRA and YSYEKL. J lost 7 bases, V lost 2 bases, and 8 bases had no gene match. This CDR3 spans 16 amino acids. The CDR3 region is CASSQTGQGLSGELFF. In nucleotides, the CDR3 is TGCGCCAGCAGCCAAACGGGACAGGGTCTCAGCGGGGAGCTGTTTTTT.

This clone showed up just a few times. The CDR3 loop reads CASSERQGNQPQHF. The CDR3 bases are TGTGCCAGCAGTGAGCGACAGGGAAATCAGCCCCAGCATTTT. The chain carries TRBV2 and TRBJ1-5; 7 nucleotides align to TRBD1. J was trimmed by 4 bases and V by 3 bases; bases with no gene match: 3. Germline CDR1 reads SNHLY; CDR2 reads FYNNEI. The CDR3 contains 14 residues.

The rearrangement joins TRBV19 to TRBJ2-7; TRBD1 matches 7 bases. CDR3 size: 14 residues. V lost 3 bases and J lost 3; bases outside the gene matches: 5. Germline-derived CDR1 and CDR2 are LNHDA and SQIVND (reference sequence). CDR3 sequence (DNA): TGTGCCAGTAGTATGCGACAGGGTGGCTACGAGCAGTACTTC. It translates to CASSMRQGGYEQYF.

The chain joins TRBV6-5 to TRBJ1-1; D not certain. Germline CDR1 MNHEY, CDR2 SVGAGI. The CDR3 loop spans 13 amino acids. With 6 bases removed from V and 4 bases from J, the gap between germline ends came to 12 bases. The CDR3 region has the DNA TGTGCCAGCAGGATTCCCCCGGGCACTGAAGCTTTCTTT. This translates into CASRIPPGTEAFF.